This T cell receptor (beta chain) was obtained from a study of cytomegalovirus exposure and HLA in healthy donors (TCRdb year 2017). About the full investigation: An earlier analysis of some 620 of the donors reported over 250 Gb of sequence data and 95 million to 140 million unique TCR beta sequences obtained from about 179 million T cells. The study aimed to test whether cataloging public T cell receptors could reveal signatures of past pathogen exposure. The study used immunosequencing to profile the T cell repertoires of some 600 subjects and linked those repertoires to cytomegalovirus serostatus. In a later analysis, previously published TCR beta repertoires from 550 to 700 donors were re-analyzed and high-resolution HLA genotyping was added so that TCR occurrence patterns could be studied. To decide whether each TCR beta V gene segment behaved as functional or pseudogenic, an earlier analysis of some 600 of the donors relied on high-throughput TCR beta sequencing. Typing coverage differed by locus: A, B, C, DRB1 and DQB1 were typed in about 620-640 donors, DQA1 in 500 to 550, DPA1 in roughly 590, and DPB1 in just under 490. Of the roughly 400 genotyped donors, 65% to 90% fell in the genetic ancestry cluster associated with self-reported Caucasian donors. HLA typing included class I and class II loci at four-digit resolution. In addition to the first cohort of 650 to 800 subjects, a separate validation cohort of about 120 different subjects was used. To predict cytomegalovirus infection status, the study combined high-throughput TCR immunosequencing, statistical association of individual TCRs with disease status, and machine learning. Five DR-DQ haplotypes were treated as single units for association and clustering because of strong linkage in the cohort. In a later genetic analysis, genome-wide SNP genotypes for about three fifths of the roughly 670 donors were used, and that subset was treated as a discovery cohort. Donor age, sex, ethnicity and CMV serostatus were compiled together with the repertoire data. Across approximately 420 genotyped donors of the cohort, an average of roughly 250,000 unique TCR beta nucleotide sequences per donor were sequenced, and 15% to 20% of those sequences were non-productive. All discovery cohort repertoires had been generated on a single sequencing platform. Roughly 300 gigabases of sequencing data and around 85 million unique TCR sequences made up an early release that covered some 640 HLA-typed donors. In the later analysis, no new phenotypic data were used to find candidate immune exposures; instead, reliance was placed on TCR beta sequences and their occurrence across donors. Paper-wide results and their limitations: In a later analysis, HLA-associated TCR beta chains showed more clonal expansion and lower generation probabilities than non-associated chains that were equally common. Because some donors lacked HLA typing at each locus, the association tests relied only on the typed subset. Presence/absence analyses assumed roughly uniform sequencing depth across donors, an assumption that may not hold. A further reported finding was that TCR beta sequences accurately predicted the HLA-A and HLA-B alleles for most subjects in the first cohort. CMV serostatus was the only immune exposure information available for the cohort. In a later genetic analysis, a missense DCLRE1C variant was associated with V-gene and J-gene trimming of TCR beta chains, and the association was replicated in an independent cohort. When HLA alleles, especially DR and DQ, strongly co-occurred, TCR associations were difficult to assign to individual alleles. Because counts were too low, approximately 18 rarely observed V segments, including chromosome 9 orphons, were excluded from the earlier analysis of 587 of the donors. At a false discovery rate of 0.05, a later analysis linked some 17,000 TCR beta sequences to specific HLA alleles. Correlated functional status among segregating V segments might reflect linkage disequilibrium, but an unknown experimental factor could not be ruled out. Several of the top co-occurrence clusters appeared to be linked to parvovirus B19, influenza, CMV and Epstein-Barr virus, according to a later analysis. Most TCR sequences were seen in very few donors, while some public TCRs were found in many individuals. In a later analysis, TCR association rates were found to vary across HLA loci, with the most associated TCRs seen for DRB1 alleles and the fewest for HLA-C alleles. According to the authors, the approach could potentially be generalized to other disease states and immunological phenotypes. Because the 87-base-pair reads could not distinguish some IMGT-functional V segments, including TRBV6-2 and TRBV6-3, those segments were excluded. Most CMV-associated TCR beta chains appeared to be HLA-restricted in a later analysis, and the HLA associations seemed to be driven largely by CMV exposure. In the study, roughly 160 TCR beta chains were listed as associated with cytomegalovirus. In a later genetic analysis, fewer N-insertions in productive TCRs were reported among donors in an Asian-associated ancestry cluster than the 666-donor mean. Three of the identified cytomegalovirus-associated TCR beta chains were confirmed in vitro to be specific for cytomegalovirus antigens. In both the original and validation cohorts, the classifier was reported to diagnose cytomegalovirus status with high specificity and sensitivity. An earlier analysis of approximately 590 of the donors showed that most TCR beta V segments appeared in productive rearrangements either about 87% or about 30% of the time, which broadly matched IMGT annotations. The cohort was sequenced for TCR beta chains only, and without alpha or paired-chain data the features that could be detected were limited. A cluster of highly shared sequence variants was judged likely to represent a technical artifact of the sequencing pipeline.

In the case of this clone: Which antigen it targets is not known. No base-level quality is on record; no much larger clone is a single base apart.

The library was obtained by the immunoSEQ multiplex PCR assay. The multiplex PCR relied on a mix of 60 forward primers for TCR Vbeta segments and 13 reverse primers for TCR Jbeta segments. The CDR3 region of rearranged TCR beta genes was amplified from genomic DNA by a multiplex PCR assay. On the Illumina HiSeq System, the amplified TCR beta libraries were sequenced as 87-base-pair reads. In the paper's pipeline: Across the 500 to 750 repertoires, a later analysis counted 80 million or so unique TCR beta chains, approximately 12 million of which were shared by at least two donors. Raw reads were error-corrected and collapsed into unique sequences by a nearest-neighbor algorithm in which closely related sequences were merged to remove PCR and sequencing errors. CDR3 sequences were aligned to IMGT reference sequences to assign V, D and J gene segments. For a sequence to be retained, at least a six-nucleotide match to both a V gene segment and a J gene segment was required. Rearrangements were classified as productive when the CDR3 lacked stop codons and remained in frame with V and J, and all other rearrangements were classified as non-productive. CDR3 was defined by IMGT convention, running from the second conserved V-encoded cysteine to the conserved J-encoded phenylalanine. In an earlier analysis of roughly 580 of the donors, sequences lacking an unambiguous match to a single V gene segment were excluded. An earlier analysis of fewer than 750 of the donors classified V segments as functional when productive rearrangements were above 56.7% and as segregating when the standard deviation between donors was above 5%. To diagnose cytomegalovirus status from the catalog of TCR beta chain sequences, a statistical classification framework was built. In a later analysis, TCR nucleotide sequences were compared against IMGT/GENE-DB human TR gene sequences so that V and J genes could be assigned. In a later analysis, CDR3 sequences and most-parsimonious VDJ recombination scenarios were assigned using the TCRdist pipeline. In a later analysis, every TCR beta chain was defined by the combination of its CDR3 amino acid sequence and its V-gene family, and reads without a unique V-gene family were dropped. A later analysis removed 550 to 700 highly shared, low-generation-probability nucleotide sequences to deal with suspected cross-contamination and a sequencing artifact. In a later analysis, a clonal expansion index was calculated for each public chain from normalized within-repertoire ranks of inferred template counts. In a later analysis, generation probabilities were computed using a VDJ recombination model fitted to out-of-frame rearrangements, and the results were checked against IGoR. In a later analysis, TCR-TCR, TCR-HLA and TCR-CMV co-occurrence was scored with hypergeometric tests, and a repertoire-size bias correction was applied to TCR pairs. False discovery rates were estimated in a later analysis by permuting HLA or CMV assignments 20 times. A later analysis grouped co-occurring TCRs with DBSCAN, adding TCRdist sequence similarity when clustering within HLA-allele-positive subsets. For co-occurrence clustering, repertoires with fewer than 30,000 or more than 120,000 public chains were excluded, along with 4 to 6 repertoires with anomalous nucleotide sharing. Sourced from immuneACCESS, this table was stored by TCRdb with only in-frame sequences that have V and J called. A share of the clones is absent; for the studies checked, an unresolved V gene accounts for under half, and the remainder has no known explanation. V and J calls and clone size are those listed in that table; D and trimming were worked out from the DNA. The sample includes 150,000 to 200,000 clones, with roughly nine tenths observed a single time. The ten largest clones represent approximately 1.1% of the sample.

CDR1 is given as SEHNR and CDR2 as FQNEAQ, both from the germline V gene (reference sequence). From the cysteine up to the phenylalanine, the CDR3 has a length of 15 residues. Only the CDR3 DNA is retained, 45 bases long and in frame from the first base. V drops 5 bases and J drops 2 bases, leaving 15 bases in between. The cohort consisted of 666 healthy bone marrow donors. At the time of sampling, all cohort members were nominally healthy, though unrecorded immune exposures were likely present. The donor tested CMV seronegative and was one of the 352 seronegative cohort members. Each donor provided a peripheral blood sample, and peripheral blood mononuclear cells were used for TCR beta sequencing. The Qiagen DNeasy Blood Extraction Kit was used to extract genomic DNA from the blood cell samples.

Rearrangement joined TRBV7-9 to TRBJ2-5; TRBD2 is a possible D gene, resting on 6 matching bases. Sequencing input: PBMCs. This TCR came from a boy younger than 10 in good health and CMV-seronegative. The CDR3 protein: CASSDKEGWQETQYF. The DNA is as follows: TGTGCCAGCAGCGACAAGGAGGGGTGGCAAGAGACCCAGTACTTC.